The entry that follows covers one TCR beta chain sequence. Before being deemed recovered, Cohort 3 donors had two negative PCRs, clearance, or symptom resolution. In germline, CDR1 is MGHRA, CDR2 YSYEKL. Trimming left V 0 bases short and J 2 bases short, with 18 bases between. This CDR3 is 18 amino acids long. Produced via immunoSEQ multiplex PCR; TCRdb's table is partial and in-frame only. The sample carries about 270,000 clones, over 75% recorded once. This sample stems from a study of blood T cell repertoires in COVID-19. As for the study in general: Samples of COVID-19 (acute and convalescent) were obtained from the United States, Italy and Spain. T cells, B-cell-depleted T cells, or PBMCs supplied cDNA or gDNA.

The clonotype originates from a young woman who had recovered from COVID-19. The source material was PBMCs or T cells enriched from blood (not recorded which). The V and J genes are TRBV4-1 and TRBJ2-3; maybe TRBD2 (6 bases). CDR3 in amino acids: CASSQDGRGRFSTDTQYF. DNA of the CDR3: TGCGCCAGCAGCCAAGATGGCCGGGGGAGATTTTCCACAGATACGCAGTATTTT.